This T cell receptor beta chain comes out of a study of T cells after yellow fever vaccination. This CDR3 spans 14 amino acids. Germline lookup yields CDR1 LGHDT and CDR2 YNNKEL (reference sequence). With 2 bases removed from V and 2 bases from J, the gap between germline ends came to 10 bases. TCRdb independently ran MiXCR on the 5' RACE reads; one entry per CDR3 protein. The sample records approximately 600,000 distinct CDR3 sequences, approximately 13% being singletons. V gene TRBV3-1 combines with J gene TRBJ2-7; D is uncertain. This sequence was found in a man aged 30 to 45 who received the YFV17D yellow fever vaccine. The material was PBMCs, obtained on the day of the yellow fever booster vaccination. The CDR3 loop reads CASSQSDGAYEQYF. Here the CDR3 DNA reads TGTGCCAGCAGCCAATCCGACGGAGCCTACGAGCAGTACTTC.